This TCR beta chain came from a study of blood T cell repertoires in COVID-19. Overall study context: Sources were T cells, B-cell-depleted T cells, or PBMCs; the material itself was cDNA or gDNA.

The V end was cut by 6 bases, the J end by 3 bases, with 14 bases between. The CDR3 length is 14 residues. CDR1 SGHTA and CDR2 FQGTGA come from the germline V gene. In the original processing: Amplification from reference gene primers served as the basis for estimated nucleated cell counts. Assay used: immunoSEQ multiplex PCR; TCRdb lists only in-frame clones, some missing. The DNA gave D and trimming, while V, J and clone size come from that table. Of 380,000 or so clones in the sample, 75% to 90% are singletons; the top ten hold about 7.1%. The TCR originated in a woman in her sixties with COVID-19, enrolled during active disease. The gene calls are TRBV7-3 and TRBJ1-1, with D perhaps matching TRBD1 (6 bases). Source material: peripheral blood. The CDR3 coding sequence is TGTGCCAGCAGTGTACAGGGAGATTACACTGAAGCTTTCTTT. Translated, it gives CASSVQGDYTEAFF.